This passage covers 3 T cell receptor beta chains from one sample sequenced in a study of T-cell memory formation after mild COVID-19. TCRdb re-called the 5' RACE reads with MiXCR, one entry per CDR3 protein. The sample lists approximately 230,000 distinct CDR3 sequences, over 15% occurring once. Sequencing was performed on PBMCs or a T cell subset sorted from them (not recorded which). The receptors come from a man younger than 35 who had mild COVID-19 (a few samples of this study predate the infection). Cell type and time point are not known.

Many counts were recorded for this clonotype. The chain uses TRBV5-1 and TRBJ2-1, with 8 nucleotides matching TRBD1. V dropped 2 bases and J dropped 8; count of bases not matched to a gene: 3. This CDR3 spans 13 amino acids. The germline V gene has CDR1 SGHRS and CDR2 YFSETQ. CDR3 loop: CASSFRGLDEQFF. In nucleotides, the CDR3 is TGCGCCAGCAGCTTCAGGGGGCTCGATGAGCAGTTCTTC.

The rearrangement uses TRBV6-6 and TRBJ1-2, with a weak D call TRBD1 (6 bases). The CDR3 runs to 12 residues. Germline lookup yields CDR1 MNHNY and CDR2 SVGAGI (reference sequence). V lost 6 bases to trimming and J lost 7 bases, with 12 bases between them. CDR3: CASSPAGAGYTF. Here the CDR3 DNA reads TGTGCCAGCAGCCCAGCAGGGGCTGGCTACACCTTC.

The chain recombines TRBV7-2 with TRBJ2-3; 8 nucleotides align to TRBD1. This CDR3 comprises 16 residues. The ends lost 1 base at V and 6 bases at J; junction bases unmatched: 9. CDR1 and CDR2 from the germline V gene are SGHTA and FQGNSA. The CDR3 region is CASSLGAGGAWDTQYF. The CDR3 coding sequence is TGTGCCAGCAGCTTAGGGGCAGGGGGCGCCTGGGATACGCAGTATTTT.